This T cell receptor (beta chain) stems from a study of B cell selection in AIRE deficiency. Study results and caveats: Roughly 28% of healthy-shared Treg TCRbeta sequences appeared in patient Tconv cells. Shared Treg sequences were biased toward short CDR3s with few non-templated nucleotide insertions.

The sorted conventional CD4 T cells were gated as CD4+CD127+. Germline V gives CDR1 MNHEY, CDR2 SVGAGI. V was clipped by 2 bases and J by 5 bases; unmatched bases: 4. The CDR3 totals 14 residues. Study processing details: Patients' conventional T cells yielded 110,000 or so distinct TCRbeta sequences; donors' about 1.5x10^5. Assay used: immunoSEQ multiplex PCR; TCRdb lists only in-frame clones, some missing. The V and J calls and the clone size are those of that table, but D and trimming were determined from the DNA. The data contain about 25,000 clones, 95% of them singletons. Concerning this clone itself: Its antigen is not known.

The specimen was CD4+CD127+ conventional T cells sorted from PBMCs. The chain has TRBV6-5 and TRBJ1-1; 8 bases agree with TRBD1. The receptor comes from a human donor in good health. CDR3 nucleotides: TGTGCCAGCAGTTACACAGGGGGTAGAACTGAAGCTTTCTTT. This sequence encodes CASSYTGGRTEAFF.